These 32 T cell receptor beta chains were all obtained from the same sample, sequenced in a study of naive and memory T cell subsets. Study-wide results and limits: Especially in CD8 cells, naive repertoires contained a few larger clonotypes, possibly CD45RA-re-expressing memory cells.

The beta constant-region primer was an equimolar mix of two oligonucleotides covering TRBC1 and TRBC2. Four rounds of PCR amplified the ligated cDNA using nested alpha and beta constant-region primers plus SP2. One entry per CDR3 protein results from TCRdb running MiXCR on the UMI-ligation and nested PCR reads. The sample yields approximately 140,000 distinct CDR3 sequences, 22% seen once. No antigen has been assigned to these receptors. What was sequenced was naive CD4+ T cells from blood. The receptors come from a human donor in good health.

This clonotype has only a few counts. V usage is TRBV15 and J usage is TRBJ2-6; TRBD2 matches at 7 bases. The CDR3 contains 15 residues. V lost 2 bases, J lost 4 bases, and 2 bases stayed unmatched. CDR1 LNHNV and CDR2 YYDKDF come from the germline V gene (reference sequence). This CDR3 is CATSRQLAGANVLTF. CDR3 DNA sequence: TGTGCCACCAGCAGACAACTAGCGGGGGCCAACGTCCTGACTTTC.

The table lists this clonotype with a few counts. V is TRBV7-2 and J is TRBJ1-6; D is unclear. Trimming took 0 bases from V and 6 from J, leaving 6 bases between them. The CDR3 loop spans 14 amino acids. CDR1 and CDR2 from the germline V gene are SGHTA and FQGNSA. CDR3: CASSLAHPNSPLHF. CDR3 nucleotides: TGTGCCAGCAGCTTAGCACACCCTAATTCACCCCTCCACTTT. Complete variable domain (other parts from reference TRBV7-2 and TRBJ1-6): GAGVSQSPSNKVTEKGKDVELRCDPISGHTALYWYRQSLGQGLEFLIYFQGNSAPDKSGLPSDRFSAERTGGSVSTLTIQRTQQEDSAVYLCASSLAHPNSPLHFGNGTRLTVT.

The chain has TRBV6-5 and TRBJ2-7, with TRBD1 as a possible D gene (6 bases). Germline V gives CDR1 MNHEY, CDR2 SVGAGI. The CDR3 has 15 amino acids. V was trimmed by 2 bases and J by 3 bases, leaving 14 bases between them. This CDR3 reads CASSYEGGRVYEQYF. The CDR3 DNA is TGTGCCAGCAGTTACGAAGGGGGAAGGGTCTACGAGCAGTACTTC.

V usage is TRBV6-5 and J usage is TRBJ2-2; tentatively, D is TRBD1 (6 bases). The CDR3 spans 14 residues. Per germline, CDR1 MNHEY and CDR2 SVGAGI. V was trimmed by 6 bases and J by 5 bases, leaving 13 bases between them. The CDR3 coding sequence is TGTGCCAGCAGCCCACAGGGTCGAACCGGGGAGCTGTTTTTT. Its translation: CASSPQGRTGELFF.

This clonotype has at least ten counts. The V and J genes are TRBV20-1 and TRBJ2-2, with 7 bases lining up with TRBD1. V dropped 4 bases and J dropped 0; count of bases not matched to a gene: 5. Germline V gives CDR1 DFQATT, CDR2 SNEGSKA (reference sequence). There are 15 residues in the CDR3. The DNA of the CDR3 is TGCAGTGCTAAACCGACAGGGCCGAACACCGGGGAGCTGTTTTTT. It codes for CSAKPTGPNTGELFF.

V usage is TRBV9 and J usage is TRBJ2-1, with TRBD2 identical over 8 bases. CDR1 and CDR2 from the germline V gene are SGDLS and YYNGEE. Unmatched junction bases numbered 10, after V lost 0 bases and J lost 8 bases. The CDR3 consists of 16 residues. The CDR3 DNA follows: TGTGCCAGCAGCGTAGCTAACGGGAGGGCCGAGGATGAGCAGTTCTTC. Residues: CASSVANGRAEDEQFF.

The V call is TRBV18, the J call TRBJ2-5, with TRBD1 as a possible D gene (6 bases). Germline V lookup: CDR1 KGHSH, CDR2 LQKENI. Deletions cut 0 bases from V and 2 bases from J, with 19 bases between. The CDR3 consists of 18 residues. The CDR3 protein is CASSPPIVLRDKQETQYF. The CDR3 DNA reads TGTGCCAGCTCACCACCAATTGTTCTCCGGGACAAACAAGAGACCCAGTACTTC.

The V gene is TRBV11-2, the J gene TRBJ2-5, with D possibly matching TRBD1 (5 bases). Germline V gene lookup returns CDR1 SGHAT and CDR2 FQNNGV. This CDR3 region has 15 residues. V was trimmed by 1 base and J by 5 bases, leaving 14 bases between them. The CDR3 DNA reads TGTGCCAGCAGCTTAGGTATAGGGGTTACGGAGACCCAGTACTTC. Translated, it gives CASSLGIGVTETQYF.

This clonotype was detected a few times. The chain combines TRBV11-3 with TRBJ2-1; no definite D call. Per germline, CDR1 SGHNT and CDR2 YENEEA. Trimming cost V 9 bases and J 3 bases, with 18 bases left between them. The CDR3 runs to 15 residues. CDR3 region: CARPEVPHDYNEQFF. The CDR3 DNA reads TGTGCCAGGCCAGAAGTCCCCCATGACTACAATGAGCAGTTCTTC.

This clonotype has a handful of counts. The CDR3 loop is CASSLGGGDNEQFF. The CDR3 DNA reads TGCGCCAGCAGCTTGGGAGGCGGGGACAATGAGCAGTTCTTC. The J gene is TRBJ2-1, the V gene TRBV5-1; D perhaps matches TRBD2 (6 bases). The CDR3 is made up of 14 amino acids. Germline values: CDR1 SGHRS, CDR2 YFSETQ. V was clipped by 0 bases and J by 5 bases, with 9 bases between them. The variable domain in full, with the rest retrieved from reference TRBV5-1 and TRBJ2-1, is KAGVTQTPRYLIKTRGQQVTLSCSPISGHRSVSWYQQTPGQGLQFLFEYFSETQRNKGNFPGRFSGRQFSNSRSEMNVSTLELGDSALYLCASSLGGGDNEQFFGPGTRLTVL.

This clonotype was counted a few times. The gene calls are TRBV5-6 and TRBJ2-7, with 10 nucleotides matching TRBD1. CDR1 SGHDT and CDR2 YYEEEE come from the germline V gene. V shed 0 bases, J shed 5 bases, and the junction held 8 bases outside the gene matches. CDR3 length equals 16 residues. CDR3 in amino acids: CASSLERTGGIDEQYF. In DNA form, the CDR3 reads TGTGCCAGCAGCTTGGAGCGGACAGGGGGGATCGACGAGCAGTACTTC.

The genes are TRBV28 and TRBJ2-7; weak D call: TRBD2 (5 bases). The CDR3 contains 13 residues. The germline V gene encodes CDR1 MDHEN and CDR2 SYDVKM. Trimming removed 5 bases at V and 2 bases at J, with 10 bases between. The CDR3 loop is CASSLTSPYEQYF. The CDR3 coding sequence is TGTGCCAGCAGTCTTACTAGTCCCTACGAGCAGTACTTC.

This clonotype was counted ten times or more. The genes are TRBV29-1 and TRBJ2-3; D is ambiguous. The CDR3 is 13 residues long. Trimming cost V 4 bases and J 2 bases, with 10 bases left between them. Germline V gene sequence: CDR1 SQVTM, CDR2 ANQGSEA. The CDR3 spells CSVGRQNTDTQYF. The CDR3 bases are TGCAGCGTTGGGCGCCAGAACACAGATACGCAGTATTTT.

CDR3 nucleotides: TGTGCCAGCAGCTTGGTCGGGACAGGGGTCAACAATGAGCAGTTCTTC. Its protein product is CASSLVGTGVNNEQFF. This chain links TRBV5-4 with TRBJ2-1; the match to TRBD1 covers 10 bases. Losses at the gene ends were 0 bases for V and 5 bases for J; bases not matched to a gene: 5. The germline V gene encodes CDR1 SGHNT and CDR2 YYREEE (reference sequence). The CDR3 totals 16 residues.

Here the CDR3 reads CASTPDRVQKRTQYF. The CDR3 coding sequence is TGTGCCAGCACCCCCGATAGGGTGCAAAAGAGGACGCAGTATTTT. This chain links TRBV6-2 or TRBV6-3 with TRBJ2-3; no reliable D call. This CDR3 contains 15 residues. The germline V gene has CDR1 MNHEY and CDR2 SVGEGT. Deletions cut 7 bases from V and 9 bases from J, with 23 bases between.

Turning to this clonotype: With a much larger clone just one base away, this may be a read error. V is TRBV19 and J is TRBJ2-7; 10 bases match TRBD1. CDR1 is LNHDA, CDR2 SQIVND, per germline (reference sequence). V lost 5 bases to trimming and J lost 6 bases; unmatched junction nucleotides: 10. The CDR3 loop spans 15 amino acids. The CDR3 loop reads CASSGKGTGDCEQYF. DNA of the CDR3: TGTGCCAGTAGTGGAAAAGGGACAGGGGACTGCGAGCAGTACTTC. Full variable domain (missing parts from reference TRBV19 and TRBJ2-7): DGGITQSPKYLFRKEGQNVTLSCEQNLNHDAMYWYRQDPGQGLRLIYYSQIVNDFQKGDIAEGYSVSREKKESFPLTVTSAQKNPTAFYLCASSGKGTGDCEQYFGPGTRLTVT.

This chain uses TRBV29-1 with TRBJ1-6; D is perhaps TRBD1 (5 bases). The CDR3 spans 13 residues. The germline V gene has CDR1 SQVTM and CDR2 ANQGSEA. V lost 4 bases and J 10 bases, leaving 14 bases between the germline ends. The CDR3 is CSVAEGTGSPLHF. In DNA, the CDR3 is TGCAGCGTTGCGGAAGGGACGGGCTCACCCCTCCACTTT.

The V gene is TRBV6-6, the J gene TRBJ1-1; weak D call: TRBD1 (5 bases). The CDR3 covers 18 residues. Germline CDR1 is MNHNY and CDR2 is SVGAGI (reference sequence). With 5 bases removed from V and 1 base from J, the gap between germline ends came to 23 bases. The CDR3 region has the DNA TGTGCCAGCAGTACCCGCGGCCCAGGGCCTATGTCGAACACTGAAGCTTTCTTT. It translates to CASSTRGPGPMSNTEAFF.

This sequence joins TRBV7-2 and TRBJ2-3; maybe TRBD2 (6 bases). Germline V gene lookup returns CDR1 SGHTA and CDR2 FQGNSA. The CDR3 loop spans 15 amino acids. V lost 5 bases and J lost 4, with 16 bases in between. For the CDR3, the DNA is TGTGCCAGCAGCATAAACGTACTAGCCTCAGATACGCAGTATTTT. It codes for CASSINVLASDTQYF.

This clonotype was detected many times. J is TRBJ1-1 and V is TRBV29-1, with D possibly TRBD1 on 6 matching bases. The CDR3 has 14 residues. V lost 7 bases and J 2 bases, leaving 17 bases between the germline ends. CDR1 SQVTM and CDR2 ANQGSEA come from the germline V gene. DNA of the CDR3: TGCAGCGAACCTAGGACAGAGTGTAACACTGAAGCTTTCTTT. It is translated as CSEPRTECNTEAFF. The full variable domain, rest sourced from reference TRBV29-1 and TRBJ1-1, is SAVISQKPSRDICQRGTSLTIQCQVDSQVTMMFWYRQQPGQSLTLIATANQGSEATYESGFVIDKFPISRPNLTFSTLTVSNMSPEDSSIYLCSEPRTECNTEAFFGQGTRLTVV.

V gene TRBV20-1 combines with J gene TRBJ1-4, with D hard to call. The CDR3 extends over 15 amino acids. CDR1 and CDR2 from the germline V gene are DFQATT and SNEGSKA (reference sequence). In DNA form, the CDR3 reads TGCAGCCATCTCTCCTCGGGGATCTTGAATGAAAAACTGTTTTTT. It translates to CSHLSSGILNEKLFF.

About this clonotype: This may arise from a read error, as a much more abundant clone is one base away. This chain joins TRBV28 and TRBJ2-7; D not resolved. The CDR3 totals 15 residues. The germline gives CDR1 MDHEN, CDR2 SYDVKM. Deletions cut 2 bases from V and 3 bases from J, with 14 bases between. The CDR3 spells CASSLMVGRNYEQYF. CDR3 bases: TGTGCCAGCAGTTTAATGGTGGGCAGGAACTACGAGCAGTACTTC.

This clonotype was seen only a few times. The chain carries TRBV11-3 and TRBJ2-6; no clear D. The length of the CDR3 is 17 residues. Trimming took off 1 base at V and 0 bases at J, with 10 bases between the two ends. CDR1 and CDR2 from the germline V gene are SGHNT and YENEEA. Written as DNA, the CDR3 is TGTGCCAGCAGCTTAGGTGGCTCTTCCTCTGGGGCCAACGTCCTGACTTTC. Translated, it gives CASSLGGSSSGANVLTF.

This clonotype was observed many times. This rearrangement joins TRBV5-4 to TRBJ2-1; 10 bases align to TRBD2. The germline V gene has CDR1 SGHNT and CDR2 YYREEE (reference sequence). CDR3 size: 15 residues. J was trimmed by 6 bases and V by 1 base; bases with no gene match: 4. The chain's CDR3 is CASSLSLAGPNEQFF. The CDR3 DNA follows: TGTGCCAGCAGCTTGTCACTAGCGGGACCCAATGAGCAGTTCTTC.

The chain couples TRBV20-1 to TRBJ1-5; TRBD1 matches at 9 bases. The CDR3 sequence is 15 residues long. Germline lookup yields CDR1 DFQATT and CDR2 SNEGSKA (reference sequence). V lost 2 bases to trimming and J lost 2 bases; unmatched junction nucleotides: 4. The CDR3 nucleotides are TGCAGTGCTAGATCCCGACAGGGGGGCAATCAGCCCCAGCATTTT. Translating it yields CSARSRQGGNQPQHF.

This clonotype was observed at least ten times. This chain links TRBV29-1 with TRBJ2-7; D gene uncertain. The CDR3 contains 11 residues. Germline lookup yields CDR1 SQVTM and CDR2 ANQGSEA. Trimming stripped 6 bases from V and 5 bases from J, with 11 bases between. The CDR3 loop is CSVAQADEQYF. CDR3 nucleotides: TGCAGCGTAGCGCAGGCGGACGAGCAGTACTTC.

At least ten counts were recorded for this clonotype. The chain couples TRBV9 to TRBJ2-1; TRBD2 might be the D (7 bases). Germline-derived CDR1 and CDR2 are SGDLS and YYNGEE. The CDR3 runs 16 residues. Trimming cost V 0 bases and J 5 bases, with 15 bases left between them. The CDR3 reads CASSVGGGALDNEQFF. The CDR3 DNA follows: TGTGCCAGCAGCGTAGGTGGGGGGGCGCTTGACAATGAGCAGTTCTTC.

In its sample, this clonotype was seen a few times. The CDR3 DNA follows: TGCGCCAGCAGCCAAAGGACTTCACCCCTCCACTTT. This sequence encodes CASSQRTSPLHF. The J gene is TRBJ1-6, the V gene TRBV10-1; no definite D call. The CDR3 length is 12 residues. Germline loops: CDR1 WNHNN, CDR2 SYGVQD (reference sequence). Trimming cost V 6 bases and J 9 bases, with 9 bases left between them.

This clonotype was picked up many times. The chain recombines TRBV18 with TRBJ2-3; 12 nucleotides match TRBD2. The ends lost 3 bases at V and 9 bases at J; junction bases unmatched: 4. Looked up from germline, CDR1 is KGHSH and CDR2 is LQKENI. The CDR3 covers 14 residues. In DNA form, the CDR3 reads TGTGCCAGCTCACCGACTAGCGGGAGTGACACGCAGTATTTT. Its protein is CASSPTSGSDTQYF. Variable domain in full (rest from reference TRBV18 and TRBJ2-3): NAGVMQNPRHLVRRRGQEARLRCSPMKGHSHVYWYRQLPEEGLKFMVYLQKENIIDESGMPKERFSAEFPKEGPSILRIQQVVRGDSAAYFCASSPTSGSDTQYFGPGTRLTVL.

The CDR3 loop is CSARGSVEQFF. The CDR3 nucleotides are TGCAGTGCTAGAGGTTCAGTTGAGCAGTTCTTC. V usage is TRBV20-1 and J usage is TRBJ2-1, with D hard to call. CDR3 size: 11 residues. The ends were cut back, 1 base at V and 9 bases at J, with 7 bases in the middle. Per germline, CDR1 DFQATT and CDR2 SNEGSKA (reference sequence).

This clonotype appeared a few times. The chain combines TRBV29-1 with TRBJ2-7; D may be TRBD1 (5 bases). This CDR3 has 11 amino acids. The V and J ends lost 4 bases and 7 bases respectively, with 11 bases between them. Germline values: CDR1 SQVTM, CDR2 ANQGSEA. CDR3 sequence (DNA): TGCAGCGTTGGTAGGAAGGGGGAGCAGTACTTC. Translated, it gives CSVGRKGEQYF.

A few counts support this clonotype. J is TRBJ2-7 and V is TRBV6-6; D is possibly TRBD1 or TRBD2 (5 bases each). Trimming shortened V by 0 bases and J by 5 bases, and 11 bases separated the two germline ends. The CDR3 length is 14 residues. Germline V CDR1 and CDR2: MNHNY, SVGAGI (reference sequence). This chain's CDR3 is CASSYSRGAHEQYF. CDR3 nucleotides: TGTGCCAGCAGTTACTCAAGAGGGGCCCACGAGCAGTACTTC.